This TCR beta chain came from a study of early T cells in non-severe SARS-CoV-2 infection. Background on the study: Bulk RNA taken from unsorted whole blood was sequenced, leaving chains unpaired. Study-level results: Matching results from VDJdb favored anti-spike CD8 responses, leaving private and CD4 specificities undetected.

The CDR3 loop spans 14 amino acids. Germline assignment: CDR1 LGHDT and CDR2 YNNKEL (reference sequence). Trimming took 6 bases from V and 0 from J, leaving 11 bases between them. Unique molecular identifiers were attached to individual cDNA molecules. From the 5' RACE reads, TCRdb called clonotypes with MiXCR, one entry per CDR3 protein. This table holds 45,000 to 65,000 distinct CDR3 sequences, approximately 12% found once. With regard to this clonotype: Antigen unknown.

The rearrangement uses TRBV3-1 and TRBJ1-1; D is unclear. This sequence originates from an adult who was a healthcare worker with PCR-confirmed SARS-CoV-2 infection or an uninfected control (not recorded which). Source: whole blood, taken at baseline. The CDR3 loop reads CASSIRSMNTEAFF. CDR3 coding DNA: TGTGCCAGCAGTATCCGCTCAATGAACACTGAAGCTTTCTTT.